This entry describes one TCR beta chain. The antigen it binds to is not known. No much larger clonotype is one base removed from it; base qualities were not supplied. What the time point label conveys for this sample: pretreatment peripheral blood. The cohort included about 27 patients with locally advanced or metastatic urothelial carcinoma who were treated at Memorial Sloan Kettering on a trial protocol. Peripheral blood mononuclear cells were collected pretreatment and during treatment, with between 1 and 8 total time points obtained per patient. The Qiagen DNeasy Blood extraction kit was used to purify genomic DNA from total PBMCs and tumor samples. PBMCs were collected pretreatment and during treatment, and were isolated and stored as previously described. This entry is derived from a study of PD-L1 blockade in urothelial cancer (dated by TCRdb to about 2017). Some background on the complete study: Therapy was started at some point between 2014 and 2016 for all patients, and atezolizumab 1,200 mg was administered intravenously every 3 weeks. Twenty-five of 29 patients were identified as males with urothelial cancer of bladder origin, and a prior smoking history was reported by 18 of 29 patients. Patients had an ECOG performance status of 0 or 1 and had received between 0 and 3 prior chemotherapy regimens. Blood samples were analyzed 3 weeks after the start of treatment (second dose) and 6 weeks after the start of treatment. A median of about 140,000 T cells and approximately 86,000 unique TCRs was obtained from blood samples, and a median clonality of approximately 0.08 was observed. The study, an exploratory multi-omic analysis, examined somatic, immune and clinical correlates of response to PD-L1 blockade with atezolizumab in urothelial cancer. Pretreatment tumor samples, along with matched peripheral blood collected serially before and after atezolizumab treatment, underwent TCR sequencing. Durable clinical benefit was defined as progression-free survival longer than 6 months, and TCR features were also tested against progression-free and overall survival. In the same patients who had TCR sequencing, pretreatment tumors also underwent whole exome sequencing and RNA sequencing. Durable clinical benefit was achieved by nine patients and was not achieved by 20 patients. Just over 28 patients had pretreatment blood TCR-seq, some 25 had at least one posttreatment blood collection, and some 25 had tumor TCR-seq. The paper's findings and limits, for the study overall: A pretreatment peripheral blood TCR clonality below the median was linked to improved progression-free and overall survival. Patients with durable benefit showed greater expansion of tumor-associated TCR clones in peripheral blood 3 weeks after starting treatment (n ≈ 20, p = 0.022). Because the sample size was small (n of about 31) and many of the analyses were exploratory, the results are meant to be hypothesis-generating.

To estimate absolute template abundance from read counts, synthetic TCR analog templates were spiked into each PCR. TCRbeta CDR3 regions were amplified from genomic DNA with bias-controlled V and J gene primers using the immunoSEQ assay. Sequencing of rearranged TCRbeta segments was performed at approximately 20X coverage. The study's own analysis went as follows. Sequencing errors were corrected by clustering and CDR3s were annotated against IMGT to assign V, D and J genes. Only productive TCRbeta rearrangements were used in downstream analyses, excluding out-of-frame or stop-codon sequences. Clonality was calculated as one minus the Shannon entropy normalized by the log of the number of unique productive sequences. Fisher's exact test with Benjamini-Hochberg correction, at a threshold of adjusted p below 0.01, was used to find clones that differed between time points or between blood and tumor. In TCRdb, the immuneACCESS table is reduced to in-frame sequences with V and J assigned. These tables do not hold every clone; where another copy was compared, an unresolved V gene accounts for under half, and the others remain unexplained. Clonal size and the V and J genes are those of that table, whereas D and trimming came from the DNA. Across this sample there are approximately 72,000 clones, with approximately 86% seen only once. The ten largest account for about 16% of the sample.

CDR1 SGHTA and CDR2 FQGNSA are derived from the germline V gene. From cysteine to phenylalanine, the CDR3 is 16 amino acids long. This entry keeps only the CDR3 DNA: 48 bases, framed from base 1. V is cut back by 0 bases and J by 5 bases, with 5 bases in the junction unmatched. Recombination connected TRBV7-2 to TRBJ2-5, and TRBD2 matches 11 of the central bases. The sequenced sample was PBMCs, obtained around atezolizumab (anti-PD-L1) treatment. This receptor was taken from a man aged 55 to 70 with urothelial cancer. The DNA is TGTGCCAGCAGCTTAGCCCCGGGACTAGCGGCGGAGACCCAGTACTTC. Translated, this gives CASSLAPGLAAETQYF.